Sequencing of this T cell receptor (beta chain) was carried out in a study of T cell responses to AZD1222 COVID-19 vaccine. Whole-study context: The study pooled second doses at about 4 or about 12 weeks.

CDR1 and CDR2 from the germline V gene are MDHEN and SYDVKM. CDR3 length equals 11 residues. Measured with immunoSEQ multiplex PCR; TCRdb has only the in-frame clones, and not every one. The sample lists 75,000 to 95,000 clones, over 75% occurring once. In regard to this clone: Its antigen remains unknown. One end of the junction is discordant with germline, which a read error may explain.

Study-level results: Clonal diversity was possibly underestimated; the donors were predominantly white British and more often female. Regions left unmutated in variants are reportedly the target of nearly half of spike-specific TCRs.

The origin of this receptor is an adult in good health. The chain is built from TRBV28 and TRBJ2-7; 9 nucleotides agree with TRBD1. The sample consisted of peripheral blood, taken on day 0 of AZD1222 vaccination. CDR3 region: CASRQGDRANF. The CDR3 nucleotides are TGTGCCAGCCGGCAGGGGGACAGGGCGAACTTC.